The rows below give T cell receptor beta chains drawn from one sample of a study of blood T cell repertoires in COVID-19. Method: immunoSEQ multiplex PCR; TCRdb's copy keeps in-frame clones and lacks some. The data show roughly 110,000 clones, more than 80% seen once. Sequences were obtained from peripheral blood. The receptors shown here come from a woman aged 55-75 years with acute or convalescent COVID-19. Both conserved end residues are part of each CDR3. The order of the fields is V gene, J gene, D gene, CDR3 protein. D genes are given only for firm matches.

>TRBV29-1|TRBJ1-5|-
CSAQGHSNQPQHF
>TRBV6-1|TRBJ1-5|-
CASSEIGFVQPQHF
>TRBV21-1|TRBJ2-7|-
CASSKDNGTGGANEQYF
>TRBV7-8|TRBJ1-2|-
CASSPGTPWGGYTF
>TRBV2|TRBJ1-4|TRBD1
CARGTGGDEKLFF
>TRBV4-1|TRBJ2-3|TRBD2
CASSQQVGRGGTDTQYF
>TRBV12-5|TRBJ2-2|TRBD1
CASGDRTGGIGELFF
>TRBV19|TRBJ1-5|TRBD1
CAHGTGLGQPQHF
>TRBV30|TRBJ1-1|-
CAWRGGAGSFMNTEAFF
>TRBV7-3|TRBJ2-3|-
CASSLTASVSDTQYF
>TRBV12-5|TRBJ2-2|-
CASGLLREDGELFF
>TRBV7-2|TRBJ2-3|-
CASSLTGSTDTQYF
>TRBV19|TRBJ1-5|-
CASSRGGGQPQHF
>TRBV4-1|TRBJ1-2|TRBD1
CASSQDVDRDRHWMGYGYTF
>TRBV29-1|TRBJ2-3|TRBD1
CSVGGQGTDTQYF
>TRBV5-1|TRBJ1-6|-
CASSVSGSPLHF
>TRBV6-1|TRBJ1-3|-
CASSEFGRAGNTIYF
>TRBV7-2|TRBJ2-3|-
CASSLQSARADTQYF
>TRBV14|TRBJ2-1|TRBD2
CASSRGGAGNEQFF
>TRBV7-9|TRBJ1-4|-
CASSLASGPRGNEKLFF
>TRBV11-3|TRBJ2-5|TRBD2
CASSHGTSAQETQYF
>TRBV19|TRBJ2-5|TRBD1
CASSIIQGAGETQYF
>TRBV19|TRBJ1-1|-
CASSTTGDTEAFF
>TRBV16|TRBJ1-1|TRBD1
CASYWDRGTNTEAFF
>TRBV7-3|TRBJ2-2|-
CASSQIGRGTGELFF
>TRBV28|TRBJ1-2|-
CASSTPGQFYGYTF
>TRBV12-3/TRBV12-4|TRBJ1-1|TRBD1
CASRGTGYMGDFF
>TRBV3-1/TRBV3-2|TRBJ1-2|-
CASSQGLDGRGGYTF
>TRBV19|TRBJ2-7|TRBD2
CASSSTSGVSYEQYF